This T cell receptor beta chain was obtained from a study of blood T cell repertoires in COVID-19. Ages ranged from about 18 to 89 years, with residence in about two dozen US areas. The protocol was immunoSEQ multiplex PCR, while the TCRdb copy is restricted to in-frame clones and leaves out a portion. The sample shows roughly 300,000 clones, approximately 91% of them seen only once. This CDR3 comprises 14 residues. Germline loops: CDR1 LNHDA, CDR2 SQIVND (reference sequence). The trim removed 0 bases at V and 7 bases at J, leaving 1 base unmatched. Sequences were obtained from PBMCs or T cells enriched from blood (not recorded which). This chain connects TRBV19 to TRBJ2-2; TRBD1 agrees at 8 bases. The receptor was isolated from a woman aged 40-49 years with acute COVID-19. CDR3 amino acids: CASSIDRGRGELFF. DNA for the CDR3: TGTGCCAGTAGTATAGACAGGGGGCGCGGGGAGCTGTTTTTT. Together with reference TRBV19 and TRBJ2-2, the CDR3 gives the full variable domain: DGGITQSPKYLFRKEGQNVTLSCEQNLNHDAMYWYRQDPGQGLRLIYYSQIVNDFQKGDIAEGYSVSREKKESFPLTVTSAQKNPTAFYLCASSIDRGRGELFFGEGSRLTVL.